Listed below are T cell receptor beta chains from one sample, sequenced in a study of CXCR3-negative and CXCR3-positive naive CD8 T cells. TCRdb re-called the 5' RACE reads and catalogs CDR3 proteins one per entry, DNA excluded. This listing includes 150,000 to 160,000 distinct CDR3 sequences. The specimen was naive CXCR3+ CD8+ T cells from blood. The receptor source for this set is a human donor in good health. Some clones in this sample may be carry-over from other donors' samples. CDR3s include the opening cysteine and the closing phenylalanine or tryptophan. Fields, in order: J gene, V gene, CDR3 length, CDR3 protein.

TRBJ2-7	TRBV7-2	14	CASSLNRGLDEQYF
TRBJ1-1	TRBV7-9	12	CASRPGYTEAFF
TRBJ2-7	TRBV27	14	CASSLAGSPLEQYF
TRBJ2-1	TRBV7-3	15	CASSSGQGASDEQFF
TRBJ1-2	TRBV5-6	13	CASSLGQGGGYTF
TRBJ2-1	TRBV29-1	14	CSVPPSGYSHEQFF
TRBJ1-1	TRBV29-1	15	CSVDSRRGGVTEAFF
TRBJ2-3	TRBV4-1	11	CALPCVATQYF
TRBJ1-2	TRBV27	16	CASSSIAPWGSDGYTF
TRBJ2-7	TRBV29-1	12	CSVVDGSYEQYF
TRBJ2-1	TRBV29-1	14	CSVVGLGSYNEQFF
TRBJ1-2	TRBV7-2	14	CASSRDRGGYGYTF
TRBJ2-7	TRBV29-1	12	CSGRGMDYEQYF
TRBJ1-1	TRBV29-1	12	CSVVGAGAEAFF
TRBJ2-7	TRBV28	15	CASSFRTGTFYEQYF
TRBJ2-7	TRBV4-2	16	CASSQILGGSFYEQYF
TRBJ2-7	TRBV27	14	CASSLIGLSYEQYF
TRBJ2-5	TRBV4-1	15	CASSQVAGHQETQYF
TRBJ1-1	TRBV7-9	16	CASSTGGGLVNTEAFF
TRBJ2-7	TRBV4-3	15	CASSQATGPAYEQYF
TRBJ2-7	TRBV7-9	14	CASTPRGDPYEQYF
TRBJ1-1	TRBV7-2	14	CASSLWRANTEAFF
TRBJ2-5	TRBV4-3	14	CASSQDRATGTQYF
TRBJ2-5	TRBV14	12	CASSQDKETQYF
TRBJ2-5	TRBV7-8	13	CASRETSRRTQYF
TRBJ1-1	TRBV5-1	13	CASSLEGGIEAFF
TRBJ2-3	TRBV12-3/TRBV12-4	17	CASIGTGRRRGTDTQYF
TRBJ2-1	TRBV28	11	CASRDRNEQFF
TRBJ2-1	TRBV6-6	12	CASTAGGDEQFF
TRBJ2-3	TRBV2	15	CASSDSSGRPDTQYF
TRBJ2-3	TRBV7-9	21	CASTPKEFSSGGESQTDTQYF
TRBJ2-2	TRBV3-1	16	CASSHLLGANTGELFF
TRBJ2-7	TRBV28	15	CASSLADRATYEQYF
TRBJ2-1	TRBV4-3	16	CASSQGMGLADPEQFF
TRBJ2-2	TRBV28	16	CASSLNGARGTGELFF
TRBJ1-2	TRBV27	13	CASSFSRGGGYTF
TRBJ2-4	TRBV11-3	17	CASSFYSGRTGRNIQYF
TRBJ2-7	TRBV20-1	12	CSATDIPFEQYF